The clone carrying this TCR beta chain was counted a few times. Using RNA transcripts as the source, TCR beta CDR3 regions were amplified. Primed by the HTBI set, a first-round RT-PCR was run on the TCR CDR3. TCRdb recomputed calls from the multiplex PCR reads with MiXCR, one row per CDR3 protein. The repertoire holds approximately 300,000 distinct CDR3 sequences, with approximately 18% as singletons. Patients having uncontrolled infection, another autoimmune disease, pregnancy or lactation were not included. Diagnosis rested on symptoms, serum thyroxine and TRAb, thyroid ultrasound, and orbital computed tomography. The source of the PBMCs was 10 ml of fresh peripheral blood. The sample is drawn from a study of T cells in Graves' hyperthyroidism and ophthalmopathy. The receptor comes from a man aged 50 or older with Graves' ophthalmopathy. Input material: blood.

CDR3 in amino acids: CASSQRTSSSPVQKLFF. In DNA form, the CDR3 reads TGTGCCAGCAGCCAACGTACTAGCAGTTCCCCGGTCCAAAAGCTGTTTTTT. The rearrangement links TRBV3-1 to TRBJ2-2, with D tentatively TRBD2 (6 bases). This CDR3 has 17 residues. CDR1 and CDR2 (germline): LGHDT, YNNKEL (reference sequence). Trimming removed 2 bases from V and 12 bases from J, with 25 bases in between.